This TCR beta chain was obtained from a study of graft-versus-host responses after intestinal transplantation (dated by TCRdb to about 2021). Regarding the research as a whole: Recipients received multivisceral, liver-intestinal, or isolated intestinal transplants. Anti-thymocyte globulin induction was given to all recipients, followed by maintenance tacrolimus and steroids for about 3 years. Graft-versus-host and host-versus-graft alloreactive T cell clones were tracked in the graft, circulation and bone marrow after intestinal transplantation using bulk TCR-beta CDR3 sequencing. To identify alloreactive clones, pre-transplant mixed lymphocyte reaction products were sequenced and compared with unstimulated pre-transplant donor and recipient T cells. The cohort enrolled 20 to 25 intestinal transplant recipients, one of whom was a retransplant, and a few patients without pretransplant specimens were excluded. A peak of at least 4% donor T cells among recipient peripheral blood mononuclear cells was the definition used for donor T cell macrochimerism. Rather than going through the commercial service, samples from a few later patients were sequenced in-house on an Illumina MiSeq and processed with MiXCR. Paper-wide results and their limitations: High GvH to HvG T cell clonal ratios were observed in the allografts of patients with donor T cell macrochimerism. Peak levels of circulating GvH clones were associated with declines in HvG clones early after transplant. Conclusions were limited by the relatively low number and heterogeneity of intestinal transplant patients. GvH clones were detected in recipient bone marrow, and some appeared earlier in ileal mucosa or blood, consistent with an intestinal mucosal origin.

Receptor libraries were prepared by the immunoSEQ multiplex PCR assay. For most patients, genomic DNA was isolated with the Qiagen DNeasy Blood and Tissue Kit and sent frozen to Adaptive Biotechnologies for TCR sequencing. For most patients, genomic DNA was subjected to high-throughput TCR-beta CDR3 sequencing by Adaptive Biotechnologies. Per the authors' processing: TCR sequencing data for some 19 patients were retrieved from Adaptive's ImmunoSEQ software; a few other patients were processed with MiXCR and VDJtools. CD4 versus CD8 sorting errors were corrected by removing sequences found in both subsets at a frequency ratio below 5:1. CDR3 nucleotide sequences shared between donor and recipient were removed because the origin of such sequences could not be assigned. At least 2-fold expansion over unstimulated cells and a minimum CFSE-low frequency of 0.002% (template counts) or 0.001% (read counts) were required for clones to be classified as alloreactive. Mappable clones were those detected in sequenced pre-transplant spleen, lymph node, or MLR CFSE-low populations of the donor or recipient. Cumulative frequency of alloreactive clones was calculated as a percentage of all sequences weighted by copy number. The source is immuneACCESS, and TCRdb retained only in-frame sequences with V and J called. Part of the clones is not carried over; for the studies checked, unresolved V genes explain less than half of this, and the remainder is unexplained. V and J calls and clone size are those listed in that table; D and trimming were worked out from the DNA. The sample profile shows tens of thousands of clones; roughly 89% of them were found once. The ten largest clonotypes hold about 4% of the sample.

Points on this clone: Its recognized antigen is unknown. The input lacks base qualities; no much larger clone sits a single base away.

Reading the germline V gene gives CDR1 MDHEN and CDR2 SYDVKM. From cysteine to phenylalanine, the CDR3 is 15 amino acids long. Of the read, only the CDR3 DNA is kept; its 45 bases are in frame from base 1. The V end loses 3 bases and the J end loses 6 bases, and a stretch of 15 bases separates them. The sample's time point, from its label and the paper: cells obtained before transplantation from donor or recipient. CD3+CD4+ and CD3+CD8+ populations were FACS-sorted from unstimulated pre-transplant donor and recipient cells taken from spleen or lymph nodes. The chain employs TRBV28 and TRBJ2-1; a tentative D call is TRBD2 (5 bases match). Sequenced material: unstimulated CD8+ T cells sorted from spleen or lymph node cells, taken before transplant. This receptor was taken from a human donor who was the organ donor for an intestinal transplant. The CDR3 in this case is CASSFAFGSANEQFF. The nucleotides are TGTGCCAGCAGTTTCGCCTTCGGTAGCGCCAATGAGCAGTTCTTC.